This TCR beta chain emerged from a study of identical twins. MiXCR, run by TCRdb on the 5' RACE reads, gives a single entry per CDR3 protein. The sample carries roughly 770,000 distinct CDR3 sequences, roughly 18% recorded once. Another study also made use of these data, one on T cells expressing NK-cell markers. Turning to that study: Of the CD8+ T cells in about 6 donors, about 1.0-7.0% belonged to dominant NKG2C+ clonotypes. These clonotypes additionally ranked first within the CD3+CD56-NKG2C+ fraction of a few donors.

The source of this sequence is a woman aged 18-29 years in good health. The specimen was PBMCs.

The DNA for the CDR3 is TGTGCCAGCTCACCGGGGGCGCGAGCCTATGGCTACACCTTC. It yields the protein CASSPGARAYGYTF. This sequence joins TRBV18 and TRBJ1-2; maybe TRBD1 (6 bases). Germline CDR1 reads KGHSH; CDR2 reads LQKENI. The CDR3 sequence is 14 residues long. V lost 3 bases and J 4 bases, leaving 12 bases between the germline ends.